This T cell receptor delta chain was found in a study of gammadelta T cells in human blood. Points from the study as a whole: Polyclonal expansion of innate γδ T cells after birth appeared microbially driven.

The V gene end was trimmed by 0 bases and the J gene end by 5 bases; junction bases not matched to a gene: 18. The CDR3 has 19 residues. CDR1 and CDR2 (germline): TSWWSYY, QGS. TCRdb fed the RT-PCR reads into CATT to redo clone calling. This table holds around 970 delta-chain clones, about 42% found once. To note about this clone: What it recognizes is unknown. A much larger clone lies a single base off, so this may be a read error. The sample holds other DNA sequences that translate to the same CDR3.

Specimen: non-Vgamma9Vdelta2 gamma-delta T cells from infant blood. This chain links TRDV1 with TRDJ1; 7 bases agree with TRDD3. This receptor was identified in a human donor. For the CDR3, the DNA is TGTGCTCTTGGGGAACTCGAGACGGGCTGGGGGCTTTCCACTGATAAACTCATCTTT. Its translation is CALGELETGWGLSTDKLIF.